These 30 T cell receptor beta chains were sequenced from one sample in a study of blood T cell repertoires in COVID-19. Here immunoSEQ multiplex PCR was the method, and the copy in TCRdb shows in-frame clones only, minus some. The sample contains under 350,000 clones, 85% of which appear only once. The source material was peripheral blood. The receptors shown here come from a human donor in a cohort sampled during active COVID-19.

V is TRBV6-5 and J is TRBJ2-5; possible D gene TRBD1, 5 bases. The CDR3 is made up of 13 amino acids. V lost 6 bases and J lost 5, with 13 bases in between. Germline assignment: CDR1 MNHEY and CDR2 SVGAGI. The CDR3 protein is CASSLQGWETQYF. The CDR3 bases are TGTGCCAGCAGCCTGCAGGGTTGGGAGACCCAGTACTTC.

This chain links TRBV5-1 with TRBJ2-1; unclear D gene. This CDR3 spans 14 amino acids. The ends were cut back, 0 bases at V and 4 bases at J, with 8 bases in the middle. Looked up from germline, CDR1 is SGHRS and CDR2 is YFSETQ. Here the CDR3 reads CASSLGDTYNEQFF. DNA of the CDR3: TGCGCCAGCAGCTTGGGCGACACGTACAATGAGCAGTTCTTC.

V gene TRBV2 combines with J gene TRBJ2-7; 11 positions agree with TRBD1. Germline V gene sequence: CDR1 SNHLY, CDR2 FYNNEI. J gave up 0 bases and V 7 bases, and 11 bases lay outside the gene matches. CDR3 length: 17 amino acids. This CDR3 reads CASTEPRDRGVSYEQYF. Here the CDR3 DNA reads TGTGCCAGCACTGAGCCTCGGGACAGGGGGGTCTCCTACGAGCAGTACTTC.

The gene calls are TRBV5-1 and TRBJ2-1; a possible D gene is TRBD1 (7 bases). The germline V gene encodes CDR1 SGHRS and CDR2 YFSETQ. The V end lost 0 bases, the J end lost 8 bases, and 15 bases lay between the germline ends. This CDR3 has 15 residues. The CDR3 loop is CASSLGTGGGYEQFF. The CDR3 region has the DNA TGCGCCAGCAGCTTGGGGACTGGAGGGGGCTATGAGCAGTTCTTC.

The chain couples TRBV2 to TRBJ1-2, with D perhaps TRBD1 (5 bases). CDR1 is SNHLY, CDR2 FYNNEI, per germline. This CDR3 spans 13 amino acids. The germline V and J ends were trimmed by 2 bases and 4 bases, with 8 bases remaining between them. The CDR3: CASSEQGGYGYTF. DNA for the CDR3: TGTGCCAGCAGTGAACAGGGAGGCTATGGCTACACCTTC.

CDR3 residues: CASSYGARGQSPLHF. DNA for the CDR3: TGTGCCAGCAGTTACGGCGCCAGGGGGCAGTCACCCCTCCACTTT. The genes are TRBV6-5 and TRBJ1-6, with 8 bases that match TRBD1. This CDR3 region has 15 residues. J lost 10 bases, V lost 2 bases, and 7 bases had no gene match. Germline loops: CDR1 MNHEY, CDR2 SVGAGI.

This clone was recorded a few times. The gene calls are TRBV10-3 and TRBJ1-3; 8 nucleotides line up with TRBD1. The CDR3 runs 14 residues. Losses at the gene ends were 4 bases for V and 4 bases for J; bases not matched to a gene: 3. From germline, CDR1 is ENHRY and CDR2 SYGVKD. The DNA of the CDR3 is TGTGCCATCAGTGGACAGGGGCCGGGAAACACCATATATTTT. Translated, it gives CAISGQGPGNTIYF.

The V call is TRBV5-1, the J call TRBJ1-4, with 8 positions matching TRBD1. With 1 base clipped from V and 1 base from J, the junction kept 3 bases outside the gene matches. The length of the CDR3 is 16 residues. Per germline, CDR1 SGHRS and CDR2 YFSETQ. The chain's CDR3 is CASSLSGGITNEKLFF. CDR3 nucleotide sequence: TGCGCCAGCAGCTTGTCAGGGGGCATAACTAATGAAAAACTGTTTTTT.

A few counts support this clone. The V and J genes are TRBV19 and TRBJ1-2; maybe TRBD1 (6 bases). V lost 4 bases and J 7 bases, leaving 13 bases between the germline ends. This CDR3 spans 13 amino acids. Germline V CDR1 and CDR2: LNHDA, SQIVND (reference sequence). The CDR3 region is CASSNRDQGGYTF. As DNA, the CDR3 is TGTGCCAGTAGTAACAGGGATCAGGGTGGCTACACCTTC.

The rearrangement uses TRBV9 and TRBJ1-5; D remains ambiguous. CDR3 size: 15 residues. Germline V gene data show CDR1 as SGDLS and CDR2 as YYNGEE. V shed 0 bases and J shed 1 base, with 8 bases lying between them. CDR3 nucleotides: TGTGCCAGCAGCGTAGATCCCAAAAGCAATCAGCCCCAGCATTTT. Translated, it gives CASSVDPKSNQPQHF.

J is TRBJ2-5 and V is TRBV29-1; 11 bases match TRBD2. CDR3 length equals 13 residues. Germline V gene data show CDR1 as SQVTM and CDR2 as ANQGSEA. J was trimmed by 7 bases and V by 7 bases; bases with no gene match: 8. CDR3 residues: CSALAGGPSTQYF. CDR3 sequence (DNA): TGCAGCGCCTTAGCGGGGGGGCCATCGACCCAGTACTTC.

The V and J genes are TRBV12-3 or TRBV12-4 and TRBJ1-4; no clear D. The CDR3 runs 13 residues. The V end lost 7 bases, the J end lost 4 bases, and 10 bases lay between the germline ends. The CDR3: CASTGSLNEKLFF. The CDR3 nucleotides read TGTGCCAGCACGGGGTCCCTTAATGAAAAACTGTTTTTT.

This rearrangement joins TRBV3-1 (or the pseudogene TRBV3-2) to TRBJ2-5; 10 positions match TRBD2. The V gene end was trimmed by 1 base and the J gene end by 2 bases; junction bases not matched to a gene: 7. Germline assignment: CDR1 LGHDT and CDR2 YNNKEL (reference sequence). CDR3 size: 17 residues. The CDR3 DNA reads TGTGCCAGCAGCCAAGTAGGACTAGCGGATCTTCAAGAGACCCAGTACTTC. Its translation: CASSQVGLADLQETQYF.

This clone was picked up one time. The chain combines TRBV5-1 with TRBJ1-1, with 9 bases identical to TRBD1. Germline loops: CDR1 SGHRS, CDR2 YFSETQ. The V and J ends lost 4 bases and 3 bases, in that order; junction bases with no gene match: 10. The CDR3 length is 16 residues. The CDR3 DNA reads TGCGCCAGCAGCCCGGACAGGGGCGACTTGGACACTGAAGCTTTCTTT. Amino acid sequence: CASSPDRGDLDTEAFF.

The rearrangement uses TRBV28 and TRBJ1-5; D is uncertain. CDR1 and CDR2 from the germline V gene are MDHEN and SYDVKM. The ends were cut back, 5 bases at V and 0 bases at J, with 8 bases in the middle. The CDR3 consists of 14 residues. The CDR3 DNA is TGTGCCAGCAGTACGACTTATAGCAATCAGCCCCAGCATTTT. This translates into CASSTTYSNQPQHF. Drawing the rest from reference TRBV28 and TRBJ1-5, the complete variable domain is DVKVTQSSRYLVKRTGEKVFLECVQDMDHENMFWYRQDPGLGLRLIYFSYDVKMKEKGDIPEGYSVSREKKERFSLILESASTNQTSMYLCASSTTYSNQPQHFGDGTRLSIL.

This clone was seen a few times. The J gene is TRBJ1-4, the V gene TRBV2; D perhaps matches TRBD1 (5 bases). The CDR3 contains 14 residues. The V and J ends lost 2 bases and 10 bases respectively, with 14 bases between them. CDR1 is SNHLY, CDR2 FYNNEI, per germline. As DNA, the CDR3 is TGTGCCAGCAGTGAACGCCAGGAAGGGGTAAAACTGTTTTTT. Encoded protein: CASSERQEGVKLFF.

J is TRBJ1-6 and V is TRBV9; 8 positions match TRBD1. With V trimmed by 4 bases and J by 7 bases, 13 bases remained unmatched. The V gene's germline CDR1 is SGDLS and CDR2 YYNGEE. This CDR3 contains 17 residues. The CDR3 loop reads CASSTWTGFGTNSPLHF. The CDR3, as DNA: TGTGCCAGCAGCACCTGGACAGGGTTTGGGACAAATTCACCCCTCCACTTT. The full variable domain, in which reference TRBV9 and TRBJ1-6 provide the parts outside the CDR3, is DSGVTQTPKHLITATGQRVTLRCSPRSGDLSVYWYQQSLDQGLQFLIQYYNGEERAKGNILERFSAQQFPDLHSELNLSSLELGDSALYFCASSTWTGFGTNSPLHFGNGTRLTVT.

This clone was seen a handful of times. The V call is TRBV6-1, the J call TRBJ1-5; 8 positions agree with TRBD1. Germline values: CDR1 MNHNS, CDR2 SASEGT. CDR3 length equals 14 residues. J was trimmed by 4 bases and V by 6 bases; bases with no gene match: 5. The CDR3 reads CASSDRGSNQPQHF. In DNA, the CDR3 is TGTGCCAGCAGCGACAGGGGATCGAATCAGCCCCAGCATTTT.

This clone was detected only a few times. V gene TRBV30 combines with J gene TRBJ2-7; a possible D gene is TRBD2 (5 bases). The CDR3 consists of 13 residues. Germline V gene lookup returns CDR1 GTSNPN and CDR2 SVGIG (reference sequence). Trimming cost V 6 bases and J 0 bases, with 12 bases left between them. CDR3 in DNA: TGTGCCTGTCACCGAGGGAGCTCCTACGAGCAGTACTTC. As protein: CACHRGSSYEQYF.

The CDR3 loop reads CASSLRDRINEQYF. DNA for the CDR3: TGTGCCAGCAGCTTGCGCGACAGGATAAACGAGCAGTACTTC. The chain is built from TRBV5-4 and TRBJ2-7, with D possibly being TRBD1 (6 bases). Per the germline V gene, CDR1 is SGHNT and CDR2 is YYREEE (reference sequence). V was cut by 1 base and J by 5 bases, with 13 bases left in between. The CDR3 is 14 amino acids.

The V and J genes are TRBV7-3 and TRBJ2-5; 7 bases align to TRBD1. V shed 0 bases, J shed 5 bases, and the junction held 0 bases outside the gene matches. There are 13 residues in the CDR3. Germline V lookup: CDR1 SGHTA, CDR2 FQGTGA. The CDR3 region is CASSLTGGETQYF. As DNA, the CDR3 is TGTGCCAGCAGCTTAACAGGGGGCGAGACCCAGTACTTC.

The J gene is TRBJ2-7, the V gene TRBV27, with D hard to call. The ends were cut back, 2 bases at V and 4 bases at J, with 18 bases in the middle. The CDR3 has 16 amino acids. Per germline, CDR1 MNHEY and CDR2 SMNVEV (reference sequence). CDR3 region: CASSLIRRPAEYEQYF. In nucleotides, the CDR3 is TGTGCCAGCAGTTTAATTAGGAGACCTGCGGAGTACGAGCAGTACTTC.

This rearrangement joins TRBV19 to TRBJ1-1; D unresolved. The V gene lost 3 bases and the J gene lost 3 bases, with 32 bases spanning the gap. Germline CDR1 and CDR2: LNHDA and SQIVND (reference sequence). The CDR3 sequence is 21 residues long. In nucleotides, the CDR3 is TGTGCCAGTAGTATCCGGTTTGTGAGGCCCGGTGCGGGTGGTGGGGACACTGAAGCTTTCTTT. It yields the protein CASSIRFVRPGAGGGDTEAFF. Full variable domain (missing parts from reference TRBV19 and TRBJ1-1): DGGITQSPKYLFRKEGQNVTLSCEQNLNHDAMYWYRQDPGQGLRLIYYSQIVNDFQKGDIAEGYSVSREKKESFPLTVTSAQKNPTAFYLCASSIRFVRPGAGGGDTEAFFGQGTRLTVV.

The chain combines TRBV6-5 with TRBJ1-2, with 8 bases lining up with TRBD1. Germline CDR1 reads MNHEY; CDR2 reads SVGAGI. V was clipped by 1 base and J by 0 bases; unmatched bases: 4. The CDR3 consists of 16 residues. CDR3 in amino acids: CASSYLETGANYGYTF. The CDR3, as DNA: TGTGCCAGCAGTTACTTGGAGACAGGGGCTAACTATGGCTACACCTTC.

V usage is TRBV2 and J usage is TRBJ2-5; 11 bases map to TRBD2. The ends lost 5 bases at V and 3 bases at J; junction bases unmatched: 5. This CDR3 comprises 15 residues. Looked up from germline, CDR1 is SNHLY and CDR2 is FYNNEI. The CDR3 DNA sequence: TGTGCCAGCAGTTCCGGGACTAGCGGAAAAGAGACCCAGTACTTC. It yields the protein CASSSGTSGKETQYF.

This chain joins TRBV7-6 and TRBJ1-3, with D possibly being TRBD1 (6 bases). Germline V gene sequence: CDR1 SGHVS, CDR2 FNYEAQ. Trimming shortened V by 1 base and J by 3 bases, and 13 bases separated the two germline ends. The CDR3 length is 16 residues. The CDR3 spells CASSLDWGRGGNTIYF. In DNA form, the CDR3 reads TGTGCCAGCAGCTTAGACTGGGGGCGCGGTGGAAACACCATATATTTT.

As regards this clone: Additional DNA sequences in this sample encode the identical CDR3. The gene calls are TRBV6-5 and TRBJ1-1; D unclear. The length of the CDR3 is 13 residues. Trimming stripped 2 bases from V and 1 base from J, with 5 bases between. Germline CDR1 reads MNHEY; CDR2 reads SVGAGI. The CDR3 here is CASSYPGNTEAFF. The CDR3, as DNA: TGTGCCAGCAGTTACCCGGGGAACACTGAAGCTTTCTTT.

The chain is built from TRBV11-3 and TRBJ2-2; 11 bases line up with TRBD1. The ends lost 0 bases at V and 4 bases at J; junction bases unmatched: 7. The CDR3 is made up of 18 amino acids. The germline gives CDR1 SGHNT, CDR2 YENEEA. The CDR3 DNA reads as TGTGCCAGCAGCTTAGAGGGGGCCGGGACAGGGGGCACCGGGGAGCTGTTTTTT. It codes for CASSLEGAGTGGTGELFF.

The V call is TRBV5-1, the J call TRBJ1-1; no reliable D call. Between the trimmed V and J ends, which lost 0 bases and 4 bases, there was a span of 7 bases. Germline values: CDR1 SGHRS, CDR2 YFSETQ. The length of the CDR3 is 13 residues. CDR3 bases: TGCGCCAGCAGCTTGGCCAGTTTCACTGAAGCTTTCTTT. Its protein is CASSLASFTEAFF. Using reference TRBV5-1 and TRBJ1-1 for the parts outside the CDR3, the full variable domain is KAGVTQTPRYLIKTRGQQVTLSCSPISGHRSVSWYQQTPGQGLQFLFEYFSETQRNKGNFPGRFSGRQFSNSRSEMNVSTLELGDSALYLCASSLASFTEAFFGQGTRLTVV.

The chain uses TRBV30 and TRBJ2-2, with TRBD1 identical over 7 bases. This CDR3 comprises 14 residues. V lost 1 base and J lost 7; bases outside the gene matches: 6. Germline values: CDR1 GTSNPN, CDR2 SVGIG (reference sequence). The CDR3 DNA sequence: TGTGCCTGGAGTGAAGGGGGCGCTATCGGGGAGCTGTTTTTT. Its translation: CAWSEGGAIGELFF.